The 25 T cell receptor beta chains in this list originate from one sample, sequenced in a study of blood T cell repertoires in COVID-19. Profiling relied on immunoSEQ multiplex PCR, and the TCRdb table lists in-frame clones only, not all of them. The top ten clones hold more than 10% of a sample with about 82,000 clones, about 80% of them seen once. Sequencing input: peripheral blood. Source of these receptors: a woman aged 40-49 years with active or convalescent COVID-19.

The V call is TRBV29-1, the J call TRBJ2-1, with unresolved D. Germline V gives CDR1 SQVTM, CDR2 ANQGSEA. This CDR3 comprises 11 residues. Trimming cost V 7 bases and J 7 bases, with 11 bases left between them. The CDR3 nucleotides are TGCAGCGCCGAAAATCTAAATGAGCAGTTCTTC. Amino acid sequence: CSAENLNEQFF.

Only a few counts were recorded for this clone. The V and J genes are TRBV10-3 and TRBJ1-2; D is uncertain. V was pared by 5 bases and J by 6 bases, with 10 bases between. The CDR3 contains 12 residues. Germline V CDR1 and CDR2: ENHRY, SYGVKD. CDR3 sequence: CAISPDTHGYTF. In DNA form, the CDR3 reads TGTGCCATCAGTCCTGACACCCATGGCTACACCTTC.

The rearrangement uses TRBV20-1 and TRBJ1-5; D is possibly TRBD1 (5 bases). V dropped 3 bases and J dropped 0 bases, with 30 bases sitting between them. The CDR3 extends over 21 amino acids. Per germline, CDR1 DFQATT and CDR2 SNEGSKA (reference sequence). The DNA of the CDR3 is TGCAGTGCTAGTGGCAAGGAACCTACAGGAAAGGGCGCGATTAGCAATCAGCCCCAGCATTTT. The encoded protein is CSASGKEPTGKGAISNQPQHF.

The chain joins TRBV7-3 to TRBJ2-3; TRBD1 aligns across 11 bases. This CDR3 has 16 amino acids. Germline V gives CDR1 SGHTA, CDR2 FQGTGA. J lost 5 bases, V lost 5 bases, and 9 bases had no gene match. This CDR3 is CASSPAGQGAGDTQYF. CDR3 coding DNA: TGTGCCAGCAGCCCCGCCGGACAGGGGGCTGGAGATACGCAGTATTTT.

This chain's CDR3 is CASSYSRGTDTQYF. CDR3 DNA sequence: TGTGCCAGCAGTTACTCCCGGGGGACAGATACGCAGTATTTT. The V call is TRBV6-6, the J call TRBJ2-3; D might be TRBD2 (6 bases). Germline CDR1 MNHNY, CDR2 SVGAGI (reference sequence). Trimming cost V 0 bases and J 3 bases, with 7 bases left between them. The CDR3 loop spans 14 amino acids.

Of note for this clone: This CDR3 is also generated by other DNA sequences in the sample. The V gene is TRBV4-3, the J gene TRBJ2-7, with D maybe TRBD2 (5 bases). V lost 4 bases, J lost 0 bases, and 13 bases lay in between. The germline CDR1 and CDR2 sequences are LGHNA and YSLEER. CDR3 length: 15 residues. CDR3: CASSPSVGSSYEQYF. In DNA form, the CDR3 reads TGCGCCAGCAGCCCTTCGGTGGGGAGCTCCTACGAGCAGTACTTC.

The CDR3 is CASSWGQGSYEQYF. The CDR3 nucleotides read TGTGCCAGCAGCTGGGGACAGGGTTCCTACGAGCAGTACTTC. The V and J genes are TRBV5-4 and TRBJ2-7; 9 bases map to TRBD1. The CDR3 loop spans 14 amino acids. Germline V lookup: CDR1 SGHNT, CDR2 YYREEE (reference sequence). Trimming cost V 3 bases and J 1 base; bases outside gene matches: 2.

The chain couples TRBV4-3 to TRBJ2-7, with D possibly matching TRBD2 (6 bases). The CDR3 totals 15 residues. Germline loops: CDR1 LGHNA, CDR2 YSLEER. The V end lost 1 base, the J end lost 4 bases, and 14 bases lay between the germline ends. CDR3 DNA sequence: TGCGCCAGCAGCCAAGTATCCAGCGGGCGATACGAGCAGTACTTC. Translating gives CASSQVSSGRYEQYF.

The CDR3 sequence: CASSPTSGGYYEQYF. The CDR3 bases are TGTGCCAGCTCACCTACTAGCGGGGGTTACTACGAGCAGTACTTC. The gene calls are TRBV18 and TRBJ2-7; TRBD2 aligns across 11 bases. Germline trimming cut 3 bases from V and 3 bases from J; bases unmatched to any gene: 4. CDR1 and CDR2 (germline): KGHSH, LQKENI. The CDR3 sequence is 15 residues long.

The chain employs TRBV4-1 and TRBJ2-7; TRBD1 matches 7 bases. With 6 bases clipped from V and 5 bases from J, the junction kept 10 bases outside the gene matches. CDR3 size: 14 residues. Germline CDR1 reads MGHRA; CDR2 reads YSYEKL. The CDR3 here is CASSPQGGWHEQYF. CDR3 nucleotides: TGCGCCAGCAGTCCCCAAGGGGGCTGGCACGAGCAGTACTTC.

The chain joins TRBV5-8 to TRBJ1-2, with TRBD1 as a possible D gene (6 bases). The CDR3 contains 14 residues. From germline, CDR1 is SGHTS and CDR2 YDEGEE. Trimming took off 4 bases at V and 4 bases at J, with 14 bases between the two ends. Written as DNA, the CDR3 is TGTGCCAGCAGCCCCCAGGGGCTAGTCTATGGCTACACCTTC. Translated, it gives CASSPQGLVYGYTF.

The CDR3 nucleotides are TGCAGCGTGCTGGACTTTCGTCGAGAGACCCAGTACTTC. This translates into CSVLDFRRETQYF. The V and J genes are TRBV29-1 and TRBJ2-5; possible D gene TRBD2, 5 bases. This CDR3 has 13 amino acids. Trimming removed 6 bases from V and 4 bases from J, with 15 bases in between. Germline CDR1 reads SQVTM; CDR2 reads ANQGSEA.

The rearrangement links TRBV6-2 or TRBV6-3 to TRBJ2-1; TRBD2 matches at 12 bases. The germline CDR1 and CDR2 sequences are MNHEY and SVGEGT. V shed 5 bases, J shed 8 bases, and the junction held 7 bases outside the gene matches. The length of the CDR3 is 15 residues. The CDR3 DNA reads TGTGCCAGCAGTAGGCTAGCGGGGGGGCGCGATGAGCAGTTCTTC. Its protein product is CASSRLAGGRDEQFF.

This clone was observed a few times. J is TRBJ2-7 and V is TRBV15; D remains ambiguous. The germline V gene encodes CDR1 LNHNV and CDR2 YYDKDF (reference sequence). CDR3 size: 15 residues. Trimming took off 0 bases at V and 4 bases at J, with 13 bases between the two ends. The CDR3 DNA follows: TGTGCCACCAGCAGAGACCCCCGAGCTTCTTACGAGCAGTACTTC. Translating it yields CATSRDPRASYEQYF.

The CDR3 loop reads CASSQTGGHQPQHF. In nucleotides, the CDR3 is TGCGCCAGCAGCCAGACAGGGGGGCATCAGCCCCAGCATTTT. V and J are TRBV5-1 and TRBJ1-5; 9 bases map to TRBD1. Germline CDR1 SGHRS, CDR2 YFSETQ. Trimming at V came to 4 bases and at J to 5 bases, leaving 4 bases not matched to a gene. The CDR3 extends over 14 amino acids.

V and J are TRBV18 and TRBJ2-5; TRBD2 matches 10 bases. CDR1 KGHSH and CDR2 LQKENI come from the germline V gene. The CDR3 totals 16 residues. The trim removed 2 bases at V and 4 bases at J, leaving 7 bases unmatched. The CDR3 region has the DNA TGTGCCAGCTCACCAACTAGCGGGACGGTAGGAGAGACCCAGTACTTC. Protein sequence: CASSPTSGTVGETQYF.

The chain links TRBV4-3 to TRBJ2-1, with 10 bases matching TRBD2. There are 15 residues in the CDR3. Looked up from germline, CDR1 is LGHNA and CDR2 is YSLEER. V trimming: 0 bases; J trimming: 15 bases; junction bases outside the gene matches: 11. The CDR3: CASSQDRLAGAPWFF. The CDR3 DNA sequence: TGCGCCAGCAGCCAAGATAGGCTAGCGGGGGCCCCGTGGTTCTTC.

The chain recombines TRBV5-4 with TRBJ1-3; D gene unclear. The CDR3 totals 13 residues. Germline V gene data show CDR1 as SGHNT and CDR2 as YYREEE (reference sequence). The germline V and J ends were trimmed by 0 bases and 4 bases, with 5 bases remaining between them. The CDR3 bases are TGTGCCAGCAGCTTGGACAAAGGAAACACCATATATTTT. Residues: CASSLDKGNTIYF.

CDR3 sequence reads: CASSYSPRDRGYSYSNQPQHF. In nucleotides, the CDR3 is TGTGCCAGCAGTTACTCGCCACGGGACAGGGGATATTCGTATAGCAATCAGCCCCAGCATTTT. The chain joins TRBV6-8 to TRBJ1-5; 10 bases map to TRBD1. With 0 bases clipped from V and 0 bases from J, the junction kept 14 bases outside the gene matches. CDR3 size: 21 residues. The germline V gene encodes CDR1 MNHGY and CDR2 SAAAGT.

The gene calls are TRBV5-1 and TRBJ2-3, with TRBD1 as a possible D gene (6 bases). This CDR3 has 14 residues. The germline V and J ends were trimmed by 0 bases and 5 bases, with 10 bases remaining between them. Per germline, CDR1 SGHRS and CDR2 YFSETQ. The CDR3 sequence: CASSLANREDTQYF. DNA for the CDR3: TGCGCCAGCAGCTTGGCCAACAGGGAAGATACGCAGTATTTT.

CDR3 loop: CASSNRDEQYF. The CDR3 DNA is TGTGCCAGCAGCAACAGGGACGAGCAGTACTTC. This chain joins TRBV6-5 and TRBJ2-7, with a weak D call TRBD1 (6 bases). Per the germline V gene, CDR1 is MNHEY and CDR2 is SVGAGI. The CDR3 spans 11 residues. Trimming left V 6 bases short and J 5 bases short, with 8 bases between.

The chain uses TRBV4-2 and TRBJ2-1, with 7 bases lining up with TRBD1. This CDR3 is built from 16 residues. V was clipped by 1 base and J by 7 bases; unmatched bases: 10. Germline CDR1 LGHNA, CDR2 YNFKEQ. The CDR3 is CASSQASGGAWNEQFF. CDR3 nucleotide sequence: TGTGCCAGCAGCCAAGCGTCAGGGGGTGCTTGGAATGAGCAGTTCTTC.

This chain joins TRBV7-9 and TRBJ1-4; D is possibly TRBD1 (6 bases). CDR3 length: 15 amino acids. Germline V CDR1 and CDR2: SEHNR, FQNEAQ (reference sequence). The germline V and J ends were trimmed by 5 bases and 3 bases, with 13 bases remaining between them. The DNA of the CDR3 is TGTGCCAGCAGCGGATTACAGGGAGCTAATGAAAAACTGTTTTTT. As protein: CASSGLQGANEKLFF.

This clone has just one count. The chain uses TRBV4-3 and TRBJ2-1; 13 positions match TRBD2. Germline V gene sequence: CDR1 LGHNA, CDR2 YSLEER. The CDR3 has 18 amino acids. J lost 0 bases, V lost 0 bases, and 2 bases had no gene match. The CDR3: CASSQELAGGPSYNEQFF. In DNA form, the CDR3 reads TGCGCCAGCAGCCAAGAACTAGCGGGGGGGCCCTCCTACAATGAGCAGTTCTTC.

This clone was counted only a few times. This chain connects TRBV4-2 to TRBJ2-5; D gene unclear. Looked up from germline, CDR1 is LGHNA and CDR2 is YNFKEQ. V gave up 0 bases and J gave up 5 bases, with 16 bases separating them. The CDR3 has 16 residues. The DNA of the CDR3 is TGTGCCAGCAGCCAAGATTGGGTAGGCGGCTTGGAGACCCAGTACTTC. This translates into CASSQDWVGGLETQYF.